These 21 T cell receptor beta chains came from one sample sequenced in a study of T cells after yellow fever vaccination. TCRdb called the 5' RACE reads again in MiXCR, with one record for every CDR3 protein. The sample holds about 350,000 distinct CDR3 sequences, around 12% seen once. The sample was CD4+ T cells sorted from PBMCs, taken 15 days after the yellow fever booster vaccination. Every receptor here comes from a man aged 18-30 years who received the YFV17D yellow fever vaccine.

This clonotype was found many times. The V call is TRBV5-1, the J call TRBJ1-6; perhaps TRBD1 as D (6 bases). V dropped 0 bases and J dropped 4 bases, with 8 bases sitting between them. The V gene's germline CDR1 is SGHRS and CDR2 YFSETQ. The CDR3 has 15 residues. CDR3 coding DNA: TGCGCCAGCAGCTTGGGCAGGGGATATAATTCACCCCTCCACTTT. Translation: CASSLGRGYNSPLHF.

This clonotype was observed many times. CDR3 protein: CASGTDYGYTF. Here the CDR3 DNA reads TGTGCCAGCGGGACGGACTATGGCTACACCTTC. The chain is built from TRBV28 and TRBJ1-2; the D gene is possibly TRBD1 (5 bases). Germline V gene sequence: CDR1 MDHEN, CDR2 SYDVKM. This CDR3 has 11 residues. V was trimmed by 8 bases and J by 3 bases, leaving 7 bases between them.

This clonotype has more than one count but fewer than ten. This chain links TRBV4-3 with TRBJ1-2, with 12 nucleotides matching TRBD1. The CDR3 covers 15 residues. V trimming: 3 bases; J trimming: 8 bases; junction bases outside the gene matches: 7. Germline values: CDR1 LGHNA, CDR2 YSLEER. For the CDR3, the DNA is TGCGCCAGCAGCCAGACCGGGACAGGGGGCCTAGGCTACACCTTC. Amino acids: CASSQTGTGGLGYTF.

The chain employs TRBV4-2 and TRBJ2-2; TRBD2 agrees at 10 bases. The trim removed 4 bases at V and 4 bases at J, leaving 6 bases unmatched. CDR3 length: 16 residues. Germline lookup yields CDR1 LGHNA and CDR2 YNFKEQ. For the CDR3, the DNA is TGTGCCAGCAGCCCAAGAGCGGGGGGGTTCACCGGGGAGCTGTTTTTT. Protein: CASSPRAGGFTGELFF.

The CDR3 loop is CASSLAGIPYEQYF. DNA for the CDR3: TGTGCCAGCAGTTTAGCCGGAATTCCATACGAGCAGTACTTC. This chain uses TRBV12-3 or TRBV12-4 with TRBJ2-7; D is uncertain. The V gene lost 0 bases and the J gene lost 4 bases, with 10 bases spanning the gap. The CDR3 is 14 amino acids.

This clonotype has only a few counts. The chain links TRBV12-3 or TRBV12-4 to TRBJ2-1; 10 bases match TRBD2. With 6 bases clipped from V and 4 bases from J, the junction kept 9 bases outside the gene matches. This CDR3 has 16 amino acids. For the CDR3, the DNA is TGTGCCAGCAGCCCACCCGGGACTAGCGTTTACAATGAGCAGTTCTTC. Translating gives CASSPPGTSVYNEQFF.

The rearrangement links TRBV4-2 to TRBJ1-1, with D possibly matching TRBD1 (5 bases). The V and J ends lost 4 bases and 0 bases respectively, with 9 bases between them. Germline values: CDR1 LGHNA, CDR2 YNFKEQ. The length of the CDR3 is 14 residues. The CDR3 spells CASSPDIMNTEAFF. The CDR3 DNA follows: TGTGCCAGCAGCCCGGACATAATGAACACTGAAGCTTTCTTT.

This clonotype has a count of ten or more. This sequence joins TRBV20-1 and TRBJ2-3, with TRBD2 matching over 15 bases. V was pared by 6 bases and J by 4 bases, with 8 bases of the junction left unmatched. The CDR3 is 16 residues long. CDR1 and CDR2 from the germline V gene are DFQATT and SNEGSKA (reference sequence). The CDR3 region is CSASGLAGGQADTQYF. The CDR3 bases are TGCAGTGCCAGCGGACTAGCGGGGGGGCAGGCAGATACGCAGTATTTT.

The chain couples TRBV10-1 to TRBJ1-1; TRBD1 might be the D (6 bases). The V gene's germline CDR1 is WNHNN and CDR2 SYGVQD (reference sequence). V dropped 2 bases and J dropped 10 bases, with 11 bases sitting between them. CDR3 size: 12 residues. The CDR3 here is CASSETPRGAFF. CDR3 nucleotides: TGCGCCAGCAGTGAGACGCCCAGGGGAGCTTTCTTT.

Comments on this clonotype: A much bigger clone sits one base away, suggesting this may be a read error. The gene calls are TRBV28 and TRBJ2-5; TRBD2 aligns across 10 bases. Trimming took 7 bases from V and 5 from J; bases not matched to a gene: 1. CDR1 is MDHEN and CDR2 is SYDVKM in the germline V gene. The CDR3 is 12 residues long. The CDR3 here is CASTTSGETQYF. CDR3 DNA: TGTGCCAGCACGACTAGCGGGGAGACCCAGTACTTC.

V is TRBV6-5 and J is TRBJ1-1, with unresolved D. The CDR3 is 14 amino acids. Germline V gene lookup returns CDR1 MNHEY and CDR2 SVGAGI. V gave up 2 bases and J gave up 3 bases, with 10 bases separating them. The CDR3 loop reads CASSYLRADTEAFF. The DNA of the CDR3 is TGTGCCAGCAGTTACCTGCGGGCGGACACTGAAGCTTTCTTT.

The CDR3 is CASSLPQFYEQYV. DNA for the CDR3: TGTGCCAGCAGCTTGCCTCAATTCTACGAGCAGTACGTC. This chain uses TRBV5-5 with TRBJ2-7; D is uncertain. This CDR3 comprises 13 residues. Germline-derived CDR1 and CDR2 are SGHKS and YYEKEE (reference sequence). V lost 1 base, J lost 3 bases, and 8 bases lay in between.

CDR3 in DNA: TGTGCCAGCATGGGGGGTCACTCTGGAAACACCATATATTTT. Translating it yields CASMGGHSGNTIYF. J is TRBJ1-3 and V is TRBV2, with D possibly being TRBD1 (5 bases). Germline values: CDR1 SNHLY, CDR2 FYNNEI. V gave up 7 bases and J gave up 0 bases, with 10 bases separating them. CDR3 length equals 14 residues.

The chain employs TRBV12-3 or TRBV12-4 and TRBJ2-3; perhaps TRBD1 as D (6 bases). The V and J ends lost 6 bases and 2 bases respectively, with 9 bases between them. This CDR3 is 13 amino acids long. The CDR3 coding sequence is TGTGCCAGCAGACTGGGGGCCACAGATACGCAGTATTTT. Residues: CASRLGATDTQYF.

There are many counts of this clonotype. J is TRBJ1-2 and V is TRBV20-1; 11 bases match TRBD1. The germline gives CDR1 DFQATT, CDR2 SNEGSKA (reference sequence). The CDR3 runs 14 residues. The V segment lost 0 bases and the J segment 8 bases; nucleotides outside the gene matches: 5. CDR3 in amino acids: CSARDQGQGEGYTF. CDR3 coding DNA: TGCAGTGCTAGAGATCAGGGACAGGGGGAAGGCTACACCTTC.

This clonotype has more than one count but fewer than ten. The rearrangement uses TRBV6-5 and TRBJ1-6; D is unresolved. Trimming stripped 0 bases from V and 0 bases from J, with 12 bases between. CDR3 length: 18 amino acids. The germline gives CDR1 MNHEY, CDR2 SVGAGI. CDR3 coding DNA: TGTGCCAGCAGTTACTCCGGGGTCGGGGACTCCTATAATTCACCCCTCCACTTT. Translation gives CASSYSGVGDSYNSPLHF.

This clonotype came up many times. The genes are TRBV20-1 and TRBJ2-4, with 8 nucleotides matching TRBD2. After removal of 3 bases from V and 3 bases from J, the junction contained 16 bases not matched to a gene. In germline, CDR1 is DFQATT, CDR2 SNEGSKA (reference sequence). There are 18 residues in the CDR3. The CDR3 loop reads CSARIPGLGLGGKNIQYF. The CDR3 bases are TGCAGTGCTAGGATTCCGGGACTAGGGCTGGGTGGCAAAAACATTCAGTACTTC.

In this sample, this clonotype turned up a few times. The chain is built from TRBV12-3 or TRBV12-4 and TRBJ2-5; D is tentatively TRBD1 or TRBD2 (5 bases each). V lost 6 bases, J lost 3 bases, and 17 bases lay in between. This CDR3 spans 15 amino acids. The DNA of the CDR3 is TGTGCCAGCAGCCATACCGGGACCACCAAAGAGACCCAGTACTTC. Its protein product is CASSHTGTTKETQYF.

This chain joins TRBV4-1 and TRBJ1-4, with 7 nucleotides matching TRBD1. Trimming cost V 4 bases and J 6 bases; bases outside gene matches: 5. The germline V gene has CDR1 MGHRA and CDR2 YSYEKL. This CDR3 has 14 residues. CDR3 amino acids: CASSPTGLHEKLFF. The DNA of the CDR3 is TGCGCCAGCAGCCCGACAGGGCTTCATGAAAAACTGTTTTTT.

This clonotype has a handful of counts. The chain is built from TRBV4-1 and TRBJ2-7, with 7 bases that match TRBD1. Germline loops: CDR1 MGHRA, CDR2 YSYEKL. The V gene end was trimmed by 1 base and the J gene end by 3 bases; junction bases not matched to a gene: 6. This CDR3 contains 15 residues. The CDR3 DNA follows: TGCGCCAGCAGCCAAGCCCCGGGACAGAACTACGAGCAGTACTTC. Translating it yields CASSQAPGQNYEQYF.

This clonotype was detected only a few times. The CDR3 sequence: CASSQSYRPDTQYF. The CDR3 DNA reads as TGTGCCAGCAGCCAAAGCTACCGCCCAGATACGCAGTATTTT. The rearrangement links TRBV6-5 to TRBJ2-3; D unresolved. The ends were cut back, 6 bases at V and 4 bases at J, with 14 bases in the middle. The CDR3 consists of 14 residues. Per the germline V gene, CDR1 is MNHEY and CDR2 is SVGAGI.